The rows below give T cell receptor beta chains drawn from one sample of a study of T cell clones after liver transplantation. Libraries were prepared by immunoSEQ multiplex PCR; TCRdb keeps only in-frame clonotypes and omits some of them. The sample gives 75,000 to 100,000 clones, 80% to 85% of which show up once; 0.45% to 0.55% is in the top ten. This specimen was CD4+ T cells from blood, taken roughly 3.5 years after liver transplant. These TCRs come from a human patient who received a liver transplant. Some T cells may be transferred from the graft donor. CDR3s include the opening cysteine and the closing phenylalanine or tryptophan. The order of the fields is D gene, J gene, clone size, V gene, CDR3 protein, CDR3 DNA. D genes are given only for firm matches. A row's size may be missing; if present it is once, few, many or a size class.

TRBD1,TRBJ2-2,-,TRBV11-3,CASSVDRGQTRTGELFF,TGTGCCAGCAGCGTGGACAGGGGGCAAACCAGAACCGGGGAGCTGTTTTTT
TRBD2,TRBJ2-1,-,TRBV7-2,CASSPGLATNEQFF,TGTGCCAGCAGCCCGGGACTAGCGACAAATGAGCAGTTCTTC
-,TRBJ2-3,-,TRBV7-9,CASSLKDTQYF,TGTGCCAGCAGCTTAAAGGATACGCAGTATTTT
-,TRBJ2-7,-,TRBV7-3,CASRQIQHEQYF,TGTGCCAGCAGACAGATTCAGCACGAGCAGTACTTC
-,TRBJ2-1,-,TRBV7-9,CARRDGGYNEQFF,TGTGCCAGGCGGGATGGGGGGTACAATGAGCAGTTCTTC
-,TRBJ2-5,-,TRBV10-2,CASGWETQYF,TGCGCCAGCGGGTGGGAGACCCAGTACTTC
TRBD1,TRBJ1-2,once,TRBV10-3,CAVSPGQGVGGYTF,TGTGCCGTGTCACCGGGACAGGGAGTAGGTGGCTACACCTTC
-,TRBJ2-7,few,TRBV2,CASSRLSYEQYF,TGTGCCAGCAGTAGGTTATCCTACGAGCAGTACTTC
TRBD2,TRBJ2-3,-,TRBV15,CATSRDLGTSGSPDTQYF,TGTGCCACCAGCAGAGATCTAGGGACTAGCGGGAGTCCAGATACGCAGTATTTT
-,TRBJ1-1,-,TRBV6-1,CASSELQFKNTEAFF,TGTGCCAGCAGTGAATTACAGTTTAAGAACACTGAAGCTTTCTTT
-,TRBJ2-3,-,TRBV18,CASSPPSRDTQYF,TGTGCCAGCTCACCACCGTCTAGAGATACGCAGTATTTT
-,TRBJ1-2,-,TRBV19,CASSLSDTGYTF,TGTGCCAGTAGTCTATCGGACACAGGCTACACCTTC
TRBD1,TRBJ1-2,-,TRBV2,CASGPDRGVGGGGYTF,TGTGCCAGCGGCCCGGACAGGGGAGTTGGTGGTGGTGGCTACACCTTC
-,TRBJ1-5,-,TRBV28,CASSFQDLSNQPQHF,TGTGCCAGCAGTTTTCAGGACCTTAGCAATCAGCCCCAGCATTTT
-,TRBJ1-1,-,TRBV6-5,CASSLTREAFF,TGTGCCAGCAGTCTCACTCGAGAAGCTTTCTTT
-,TRBJ2-2,once,TRBV7-2,CASSLRGPDTGELFF,TGTGCCAGCAGCTTAAGAGGGCCCGACACCGGGGAGCTGTTTTTT
TRBD2,TRBJ2-5,-,TRBV4-1,CASSQIGLAVVQETQYF,TGCGCCAGCAGCCAGATAGGACTAGCGGTTGTCCAAGAGACCCAGTACTTC
-,TRBJ1-2,-,TRBV11-2,CASSFQGSYGYTF,TGTGCCAGCAGCTTCCAGGGGAGCTATGGCTACACCTTC
-,TRBJ2-3,once,TRBV21-1,CASSKGKGGTDTQYF,TGTGCCAGCAGCAAAGGGAAGGGGGGGACAGATACGCAGTATTTT
-,TRBJ2-7,-,TRBV5-1,CASSLEWPLLGEQYF,TGCGCCAGCAGCTTGGAATGGCCTCTGTTGGGCGAGCAGTACTTC
-,TRBJ1-2,-,TRBV4-1,CASSPVTNYGYTF,TGCGCCAGCAGCCCGGTCACAAACTATGGCTACACCTTC
TRBD1,TRBJ1-2,-,TRBV2,CASTGQINYGYTF,TGTGCCTCAACGGGACAGATTAACTATGGCTACACCTTC
-,TRBJ2-7,-,TRBV28,CASSPLRWGQYF,TGTGCCAGCAGTCCTCTCCGTTGGGGGCAGTACTTC
-,TRBJ2-3,once,TRBV7-9,CASSFERASDTQYF,TGTGCCAGCAGCTTTGAAAGGGCGTCAGATACGCAGTATTTT
TRBD1,TRBJ2-3,-,TRBV10-3,CAISKVPGQGLGSITDTQYF,TGTGCCATCAGTAAGGTCCCGGGACAGGGTCTCGGGTCCATCACAGATACGCAGTATTTT
-,TRBJ2-7,once,TRBV14,CASSPLWPGRSYEQYF,TGTGCCAGCAGCCCCTTATGGCCAGGGAGGTCCTACGAGCAGTACTTC
-,TRBJ2-6,-,TRBV19,CASSISGVGNVLTF,TGTGCCAGTAGTATATCCGGGGTAGGGAACGTCCTGACTTTC
TRBD1,TRBJ1-1,-,TRBV19,CASSPQGGLRTEAFF,TGTGCCAGTAGTCCCCAGGGGGGTCTGCGCACTGAAGCTTTCTTT
TRBD2,TRBJ2-3,once,TRBV5-1,CASSWRGSDTQYF,TGCGCCAGCAGCTGGCGGGGGAGTGATACGCAGTATTTT
-,TRBJ1-1,-,TRBV7-6,CASSLALNTEAFF,TGTGCCAGCAGCTTGGCCCTGAACACTGAAGCTTTCTTT
-,TRBJ1-4,-,TRBV5-4,CASSYRASNEKLFF,TGTGCCAGCAGCTACAGGGCTTCTAATGAAAAACTGTTTTTT
TRBD2,TRBJ2-3,-,TRBV2,CASSPTSVSTDTQYF,TGTGCCAGCAGTCCGACTAGCGTTAGCACAGATACGCAGTATTTT
-,TRBJ1-2,-,TRBV28,CASSSPEDGYTF,TGTGCCAGCAGTTCCCCAGAAGATGGCTACACCTTC
TRBD1,TRBJ2-7,-,TRBV19,CASSIGTGTALYEQYF,TGTGCCAGTAGTATAGGGACCGGGACAGCGCTTTACGAGCAGTACTTC
-,TRBJ1-2,-,TRBV19,CASARPADGYTF,TGTGCCAGTGCCAGGCCGGCGGATGGCTACACCTTC
TRBD2,TRBJ2-1,-,TRBV7-7,CASSWVGPTSGSRGRYNEQFF,TGTGCTAGCAGCTGGGTCGGCCCGACTAGCGGGAGTCGAGGGAGATACAATGAGCAGTTCTTC
-,TRBJ2-7,few,TRBV6-5,CASRGVAYEQYF,TGTGCCAGCAGGGGGGTCGCCTACGAGCAGTACTTC
-,TRBJ2-6,-,TRBV28,CASRRDSSGANVLTF,TGTGCCAGCAGACGTGACTCCTCTGGGGCCAACGTCCTGACTTTC
-,TRBJ2-2,few,TRBV5-1,CASSLLIGDTGELFF,TGCGCCAGCAGCTTGTTAATTGGGGACACCGGGGAGCTGTTTTTT
TRBD1,TRBJ2-2,-,TRBV9,CASSVTGVGAFAGELFF,TGTGCCAGCAGCGTGACAGGGGTAGGAGCCTTCGCCGGGGAGCTGTTTTTT
TRBD2,TRBJ2-2,once,TRBV15,CATSRDTSGRETGELFF,TGTGCCACCAGCAGAGATACTAGCGGGAGGGAAACCGGGGAGCTGTTTTTT
-,TRBJ2-1,few,TRBV11-3,CASSSSLTGQFF,TGTGCCAGCAGCTCTAGCCTCACGGGGCAGTTCTTC
-,TRBJ1-4,-,TRBV11-2,CASSLGQWDEKLFF,TGTGCCAGCAGCTTAGGTCAATGGGATGAAAAACTGTTTTTT
TRBD2,TRBJ2-5,-,TRBV7-8,CASSTGGETQYF,TGTGCCAGCAGCACGGGGGGGGAGACCCAGTACTTC
-,TRBJ1-4,-,TRBV28,CASSLSGNEKLFF,TGTGCCAGCAGTTTATCAGGGAATGAAAAACTGTTTTTT
-,TRBJ2-7,-,TRBV2,CASSEVPTEQYF,TGTGCCAGCAGTGAAGTCCCGACGGAGCAGTACTTC